The 5 T cell receptor beta chains reported below all come from one sample, sequenced in a study of spatial heterogeneity in lung cancer. Time point given: blood at routine non-recurrence follow-up after resection. From the 5' RACE reads, TCRdb called clonotypes with MiXCR, one entry per CDR3 protein. The sample includes about 47,000 distinct CDR3 sequences, about 12% of them seen just once. The sequencing here drew on PBMCs, taken at follow-up. The origin of the receptors is a male donor with early-stage non-small cell lung cancer.

There are many counts of this clonotype. The germline gene is not matched at one end of the junction; a read error may be the cause. The V and J genes are TRBV27 and TRBJ1-1, with 7 bases matching TRBD1. The V gene's germline CDR1 is MNHEY and CDR2 SMNVEV (reference sequence). The CDR3 totals 14 residues. DNA for the CDR3: TGTGCCAGCAGTCTATCAGGGGGGCTCACTGAAGCTTTCTTT. Translation: CASSLSGGLTEAFF.

This clonotype was seen many times. The V call is TRBV6-5, the J call TRBJ2-3; tentative D call: TRBD2 (7 bases). Germline V CDR1 and CDR2: MNHEY, SVGAGI. Trimming took 2 bases from V and 4 from J, leaving 13 bases between them. This CDR3 region has 15 residues. The CDR3 loop is CASSYVAGAPDTQYF. CDR3 nucleotides: TGTGCCAGCAGTTACGTTGCGGGGGCCCCAGATACGCAGTATTTT.

This clonotype was detected ten times or more. V is TRBV5-1 and J is TRBJ1-6; D is perhaps TRBD1 (5 bases). V dropped 5 bases and J dropped 6 bases, with 12 bases sitting between them. Germline V gene data show CDR1 as SGHRS and CDR2 as YFSETQ. The CDR3 is 14 residues long. CDR3 sequence: CASRRGEANSPLHF. CDR3 DNA sequence: TGCGCCAGCAGGAGGGGAGAGGCTAATTCACCCCTCCACTTT.

In regard to this clonotype: This may come from a read error, since a much larger clone is one base off. The chain joins TRBV6-5 to TRBJ2-1; D is perhaps TRBD1 (6 bases). Trimming removed 8 bases at V and 0 bases at J, with 11 bases between. The germline V gene encodes CDR1 MNHEY and CDR2 SVGAGI. The CDR3 runs 14 residues. The chain's CDR3 is CASQGPPSYNEQFF. In DNA, the CDR3 is TGTGCCAGCCAGGGGCCCCCCTCCTACAATGAGCAGTTCTTC.

This clonotype showed up many times. V gene TRBV12-3 or TRBV12-4 combines with J gene TRBJ2-5, with 10 nucleotides matching TRBD2. The length of the CDR3 is 15 residues. The trim removed 6 bases at V and 5 bases at J, leaving 9 bases unmatched. This CDR3 reads CASSLSLAGIETQYF. Written as DNA, the CDR3 is TGTGCCAGCAGCCTCTCACTAGCGGGGATCGAGACCCAGTACTTC.